Described below is a single T cell receptor beta chain sequence and its context. Only in-frame clones appear in the TCRdb table, and some are missing; sequencing was by immunoSEQ multiplex PCR. This sample carries fewer than 85,000 clones, 92% of them seen once, and the ten largest clones take more than 8.5%. The data were taken from a study of OX40 agonist ivuxolimab in advanced cancers. Overall study: Averaging 60 years in age, with a range of roughly 20 to 79, the cohort was approximately 84% male.

Exclusion of a patient followed from autoimmune disease history or systemic immunosuppression. The CDR3 is 14 amino acids. Germline values: CDR1 LGHNT, CDR2 FRNRAP. The V end was cut by 7 bases, the J end by 7 bases, with 17 bases between. Material: CD4+ or CD8+ T cells sorted from blood, obtained in a trial of the OX40 agonist ivuxolimab. The TCR comes from an adult with an advanced solid tumor such as melanoma, head and neck, liver or kidney cancer. The chain links TRBV12-5 to TRBJ2-1, with D perhaps TRBD1 (6 bases). The CDR3 is CASAGSRGRNEQFF. The CDR3 DNA reads TGTGCTAGTGCTGGATCTAGGGGGAGAAATGAGCAGTTCTTC.